This TCR beta chain originates from a study of T cell responses to AZD1222 COVID-19 vaccine. Repertoires were generated with immunoSEQ multiplex PCR, while TCRdb's copy carries only in-frame clones and drops some. The data hold around 100,000 clones, with 75% to 95% observed a single time. This clone appeared a single time. The receptor comes from an adult in good health. The input for sequencing was peripheral blood, taken on day 0 of AZD1222 vaccination.

The CDR3: CASSETSGTIYEQYF. CDR3 nucleotide sequence: TGTGCCAGCAGTGAAACTAGCGGGACCATTTACGAGCAGTACTTC. J is TRBJ2-7 and V is TRBV2; 10 bases map to TRBD2. This CDR3 has 15 amino acids. Trimming cost V 2 bases and J 4 bases; bases outside gene matches: 5. In germline, CDR1 is SNHLY, CDR2 FYNNEI.